A single sample gave rise to the 30 T cell receptor beta chains below, sequenced in a study of T cells in localized non-small cell lung cancer. Only in-frame clones appear in the TCRdb table, and some are missing; sequencing was by immunoSEQ multiplex PCR. The top ten hold roughly 4.5% of the sample, which has tens of thousands of clones, 60% to 85% seen once. This specimen was PBMCs, taken before any cancer treatment. The receptors originated from a woman aged 35 to 70 with stage II lung adenocarcinoma.

This clone turned up a few times. The gene calls are TRBV5-8 and TRBJ1-5, with D uncertain. Looked up from germline, CDR1 is SGHTS and CDR2 is YDEGEE. CDR3 length: 16 amino acids. V was clipped by 1 base and J by 2 bases, with 13 bases between them. CDR3 loop: CASSLWARIGNQPQHF. The CDR3 DNA sequence: TGTGCCAGCAGCTTGTGGGCGAGGATTGGCAATCAGCCCCAGCATTTT.

Comments on this clone: Since a far larger clone is one base different, this is likely a read error. The V call is TRBV13, the J call TRBJ1-2; D remains ambiguous. This CDR3 contains 17 residues. Germline assignment: CDR1 PRHDT and CDR2 FYEKMQ (reference sequence). Deletions cut 7 bases from V and 7 bases from J, with 28 bases between. CDR3 DNA sequence: TGTGCCAGCAACGTAGATAATTTAAAGGTCCCTTTGCGTGGCTACACCTTC. This encodes CASNVDNLKVPLRGYTF. The whole variable domain, remainder taken from reference TRBV13 and TRBJ1-2, is AAGVIQSPRHLIKEKRETATLKCYPIPRHDTVYWYQQGPGQDPQFLISFYEKMQSDKGSIPDRFSAQQFSDYHSELNMSSLELGDSALYFCASNVDNLKVPLRGYTFGSGTRLTVV.

This clone showed up just a few times. The chain uses TRBV7-2 and TRBJ1-3; D is possibly TRBD1 (6 bases). V lost 5 bases and J 0 bases, leaving 14 bases between the germline ends. Germline values: CDR1 SGHTA, CDR2 FQGNSA. This CDR3 comprises 16 residues. In DNA form, the CDR3 reads TGTGCCAGCAGCCTATATACAGGGAGCTCTGGAAACACCATATATTTT. Protein: CASSLYTGSSGNTIYF.

This rearrangement joins TRBV6-5 to TRBJ1-2; no clear D gene. The CDR3 loop spans 15 amino acids. The germline V gene encodes CDR1 MNHEY and CDR2 SVGAGI. V was clipped by 4 bases and J by 4 bases, with 16 bases between them. The CDR3 spells CASSWGRSTGYGYTF. CDR3 nucleotides: TGTGCCAGCAGTTGGGGTCGCTCCACGGGCTATGGCTACACCTTC.

This clone occurred a few times. The chain joins TRBV25-1 to TRBJ1-5; D is unclear. V lost 3 bases to trimming and J lost 6 bases, with 6 bases between them. The CDR3 contains 12 residues. Germline V CDR1 and CDR2: MGHDK, SYGVNS. The CDR3 loop is CASSDGSQPQHF. In DNA, the CDR3 is TGTGCCAGCAGTGACGGTAGTCAGCCCCAGCATTTT.

The gene calls are TRBV19 and TRBJ2-1, with 7 bases matching TRBD2. In germline, CDR1 is LNHDA, CDR2 SQIVND (reference sequence). The CDR3 extends over 15 amino acids. With 3 bases clipped from V and 0 bases from J, the junction kept 2 bases outside the gene matches. The CDR3 coding sequence is TGTGCCAGTAGTATCGGGGGGACCTCCTACAATGAGCAGTTCTTC. Translating gives CASSIGGTSYNEQFF.

This clone turned up a few times. The chain uses TRBV5-8 and TRBJ2-3; D is undetermined. The CDR3 is 13 residues long. V was clipped by 4 bases and J by 13 bases, with 19 bases between them. Germline V CDR1 and CDR2: SGHTS, YDEGEE. CDR3 nucleotide sequence: TGTGCCAGCAGCCCCCGGGTCTTACCCGGCGAGTATTTT. Amino acid sequence: CASSPRVLPGEYF.

The genes are TRBV5-1 and TRBJ1-1; maybe TRBD1 (5 bases). Germline CDR1 is SGHRS and CDR2 is YFSETQ. This CDR3 contains 13 residues. V lost 4 bases, J lost 5 bases, and 12 bases lay in between. CDR3 coding DNA: TGCGCCAGCAGCACCGGGACGGGGACTGAAGCTTTCTTT. It codes for CASSTGTGTEAFF.

The chain combines TRBV13 with TRBJ1-2; D not resolved. From germline, CDR1 is PRHDT and CDR2 FYEKMQ (reference sequence). CDR3 length equals 14 residues. Trimming pared 2 bases from V and 3 bases from J, leaving 10 bases between. This CDR3 is CASSLNTAYYGYTF. DNA for the CDR3: TGTGCCAGCAGCTTAAATACGGCGTACTATGGCTACACCTTC.

This clone was picked up one time. V and J are TRBV7-9 and TRBJ2-7, with a tentative D call TRBD2 (6 bases). Trimming removed 5 bases at V and 0 bases at J, with 17 bases between. CDR1 is SEHNR, CDR2 FQNEAQ, per germline (reference sequence). The CDR3 contains 16 residues. CDR3: CASSLQPGRSSYEQYF. The CDR3 nucleotides read TGTGCCAGCAGCCTACAGCCAGGGAGGAGCTCCTACGAGCAGTACTTC. Using reference TRBV7-9 and TRBJ2-7 for the parts outside the CDR3, the full variable domain is DTGVSQNPRHKITKRGQNVTFRCDPISEHNRLYWYRQTLGQGPEFLTYFQNEAQLEKSRLLSDRFSAERPKGSFSTLEIQRTEQGDSAMYLCASSLQPGRSSYEQYFGPGTRLTVT.

This chain links TRBV11-3 with TRBJ2-6; tentatively, D is TRBD2 (5 bases). The germline gives CDR1 SGHNT, CDR2 YENEEA. There are 17 residues in the CDR3. The V and J ends lost 5 bases and 0 bases respectively, with 14 bases between them. The CDR3 here is CASSGTSRGSGANVLTF. CDR3 DNA sequence: TGTGCCAGCAGCGGTACATCTCGGGGCTCTGGGGCCAACGTCCTGACTTTC.

The chain couples TRBV7-8 to TRBJ1-1, with D perhaps TRBD1 (5 bases). The V gene lost 4 bases and the J gene lost 2 bases, with 14 bases spanning the gap. The length of the CDR3 is 15 residues. The germline V gene has CDR1 SGHVS and CDR2 FQNEAQ. This CDR3 reads CASSSRGGDNTEAFF. CDR3 in DNA: TGTGCCAGCAGCTCCCGGGGAGGGGATAACACTGAAGCTTTCTTT.

The V gene is TRBV6-1, the J gene TRBJ2-7, with 10 bases fitting TRBD1. J gave up 2 bases and V 7 bases, and 8 bases lay outside the gene matches. CDR3 length: 15 amino acids. The germline gives CDR1 MNHNS, CDR2 SASEGT. The CDR3 DNA sequence: TGTGCCAGCAATTTTGGACAGGGGGTTACCTACGAGCAGTACTTC. Protein product: CASNFGQGVTYEQYF.

The chain combines TRBV6-1 with TRBJ2-2; D may match TRBD1 or TRBD2 (6 bases each). Trimming took 6 bases from V and 9 from J, leaving 8 bases between them. This CDR3 region has 11 residues. CDR1 MNHNS and CDR2 SASEGT come from the germline V gene. As DNA, the CDR3 is TGTGCCAGCAGAGGGGGGTGGGAGCTGTTTTTT. Its protein is CASRGGWELFF.

The chain employs TRBV25-1 and TRBJ1-5; D remains ambiguous. The CDR3 loop spans 12 amino acids. In germline, CDR1 is MGHDK, CDR2 SYGVNS. V shed 1 base and J shed 7 bases, with 5 bases lying between them. The CDR3 sequence: CASSEFGQPQHF. The CDR3, as DNA: TGTGCCAGCAGTGAATTTGGACAGCCCCAGCATTTT. Complete variable domain (other parts from reference TRBV25-1 and TRBJ1-5): EADIYQTPRYLVIGTGKKITLECSQTMGHDKMYWYQQDPGMELHLIHYSYGVNSTEKGDLSSESTVSRIRTEHFPLTLESARPSHTSQYLCASSEFGQPQHFGDGTRLSIL.

V and J are TRBV2 and TRBJ1-1, with 7 nucleotides matching TRBD1. Trimming at V came to 9 bases and at J to 8 bases, leaving 3 bases not matched to a gene. This CDR3 is built from 10 residues. From germline, CDR1 is SNHLY and CDR2 FYNNEI. The CDR3 DNA reads TGTGCCAGTCGGGACAGCGAAGCTTTCTTT. Translating it yields CASRDSEAFF.

The chain recombines TRBV19 with TRBJ2-2, with D unresolved. Germline CDR1 is LNHDA and CDR2 is SQIVND (reference sequence). Deletions cut 1 base from V and 1 base from J, with 10 bases between. The CDR3 runs to 16 residues. CDR3 sequence: CASSIVRKGNTGELFF. The CDR3 DNA follows: TGTGCCAGTAGTATAGTTCGTAAGGGGAACACCGGGGAGCTGTTTTTT.

The rearrangement joins TRBV5-4 to TRBJ1-1; the D gene is possibly TRBD1 (5 bases). The V gene's germline CDR1 is SGHNT and CDR2 YYREEE (reference sequence). The CDR3 covers 14 residues. V shed 3 bases and J shed 1 base, with 10 bases lying between them. DNA of the CDR3: TGTGCCAGCAGCTCTAGGGGCGGGAACACTGAAGCTTTCTTT. Translation gives CASSSRGGNTEAFF.

The chain recombines TRBV10-1 with TRBJ1-2; no clear D gene. The germline V and J ends were trimmed by 10 bases and 1 base, with 13 bases remaining between them. CDR1 WNHNN and CDR2 SYGVQD come from the germline V gene (reference sequence). This CDR3 has 13 amino acids. CDR3 in DNA: TGCGCCACCAGGTCTTCGGGTAACTATGGCTACACCTTC. The encoded protein is CATRSSGNYGYTF.

The J gene is TRBJ2-5, the V gene TRBV29-1; a weak D match, TRBD2 (6 bases). Trimming shortened V by 6 bases and J by 6 bases, and 11 bases separated the two germline ends. Germline-derived CDR1 and CDR2 are SQVTM and ANQGSEA. The CDR3 has 11 amino acids. CDR3: CSVFGRQTQYF. In nucleotides, the CDR3 is TGCAGCGTCTTTGGGAGGCAGACCCAGTACTTC.

V is TRBV28 and J is TRBJ2-7, with D maybe TRBD2 (5 bases). V was clipped by 7 bases and J by 2 bases, with 12 bases between them. There are 13 residues in the CDR3. Per the germline V gene, CDR1 is MDHEN and CDR2 is SYDVKM. The DNA for the CDR3 is TGTGCCAGCACCTCGGGGATGACCTACGAGCAGTACTTC. Translating it yields CASTSGMTYEQYF.

This clone was observed a handful of times. The chain has TRBV5-4 and TRBJ1-2; D is possibly TRBD1 (5 bases). Germline-derived CDR1 and CDR2 are SGHNT and YYREEE (reference sequence). V lost 0 bases and J lost 6, with 15 bases in between. This CDR3 contains 15 residues. The CDR3 bases are TGTGCCAGCAGCTTGGAGGGGACTAGACGCGATGGCTACACCTTC. Translating gives CASSLEGTRRDGYTF.

The chain couples TRBV7-9 to TRBJ1-1; a possible D gene is TRBD1 (5 bases). The V gene lost 1 base and the J gene lost 1 base, with 10 bases spanning the gap. This CDR3 contains 15 residues. Germline V gene sequence: CDR1 SEHNR, CDR2 FQNEAQ (reference sequence). CDR3 nucleotides: TGTGCCAGCAGCTTAGTGGGGGTCCCGAACACTGAAGCTTTCTTT. Translated: CASSLVGVPNTEAFF.

V is TRBV28 and J is TRBJ2-5, with 10 bases lining up with TRBD1. The better agreement between TRBJ2-7 and the DNA end casts doubt on the J call. CDR3 length equals 15 residues. CDR1 MDHEN and CDR2 SYDVKM come from the germline V gene. This CDR3 reads CASSLVGTGDYEQYF. The CDR3 region has the DNA TGTGCCAGCAGTTTAGTGGGGACAGGGGACTACGAGCAGTACTTC.

The rearrangement uses TRBV11-3 and TRBJ2-5, with D maybe TRBD2 (5 bases). The germline V gene has CDR1 SGHNT and CDR2 YENEEA. Deletions cut 5 bases from V and 3 bases from J, with 13 bases between. The CDR3 has 14 residues. CDR3 DNA: TGTGCCAGCAGCCGAGGGTTGGCGGAAGAGACCCAGTACTTC. Its translation is CASSRGLAEETQYF.

This chain uses TRBV4-1 with TRBJ2-5; D could derive from TRBD1 or TRBD2 (5 bases each). The CDR3 contains 14 residues. Trimming pared 4 bases from V and 1 base from J, leaving 10 bases between. CDR1 MGHRA and CDR2 YSYEKL come from the germline V gene. In DNA, the CDR3 is TGCGCCAGCAGCCCCCCCGGGACCCAAGAGACCCAGTACTTC. Its translation is CASSPPGTQETQYF.

The CDR3 coding sequence is TGTGCCAGCAGCTCTATTAGCGGGGGGGCCTACAATGAGCAGTTCTTC. This codes for CASSSISGGAYNEQFF. This chain connects TRBV6-4 to TRBJ2-1; TRBD2 matches at 11 bases. The CDR3 is 16 amino acids. J was trimmed by 2 bases and V by 6 bases; bases with no gene match: 6. Germline CDR1 MRHNA, CDR2 SNTAGT.

This clone was recorded once. The CDR3 is CASSFLAGGPEQYF. In DNA, the CDR3 is TGTGCCAGCAGCTTTTTAGCGGGGGGGCCCGAGCAGTACTTC. The chain carries TRBV7-6 and TRBJ2-7; TRBD2 aligns across 11 bases. CDR3 length: 14 amino acids. Germline assignment: CDR1 SGHVS and CDR2 FNYEAQ. Trimming took 3 bases from V and 6 from J; bases not matched to a gene: 4.

This chain uses TRBV7-2 with TRBJ2-7, with 8 bases fitting TRBD1. Trimming at V came to 3 bases and at J to 4 bases, leaving 5 bases not matched to a gene. The CDR3 covers 14 residues. CDR1 is SGHTA and CDR2 is FQGNSA in the germline V gene. This CDR3 is CASSFDRGLYEQYF. CDR3 coding DNA: TGTGCCAGCAGCTTTGACAGGGGTCTTTACGAGCAGTACTTC.

This chain joins TRBV29-1 and TRBJ1-1; D is ambiguous. Germline V gene data show CDR1 as SQVTM and CDR2 as ANQGSEA. The length of the CDR3 is 13 residues. The V and J ends lost 8 bases and 1 base respectively, with 14 bases between them. The CDR3 bases are TGCAGCTCTCTTCGAGGTGGGAACACTGAAGCTTTCTTT. Translated, it gives CSSLRGGNTEAFF. Variable domain in full (rest from reference TRBV29-1 and TRBJ1-1): SAVISQKPSRDICQRGTSLTIQCQVDSQVTMMFWYRQQPGQSLTLIATANQGSEATYESGFVIDKFPISRPNLTFSTLTVSNMSPEDSSIYLCSSLRGGNTEAFFGQGTRLTVV.